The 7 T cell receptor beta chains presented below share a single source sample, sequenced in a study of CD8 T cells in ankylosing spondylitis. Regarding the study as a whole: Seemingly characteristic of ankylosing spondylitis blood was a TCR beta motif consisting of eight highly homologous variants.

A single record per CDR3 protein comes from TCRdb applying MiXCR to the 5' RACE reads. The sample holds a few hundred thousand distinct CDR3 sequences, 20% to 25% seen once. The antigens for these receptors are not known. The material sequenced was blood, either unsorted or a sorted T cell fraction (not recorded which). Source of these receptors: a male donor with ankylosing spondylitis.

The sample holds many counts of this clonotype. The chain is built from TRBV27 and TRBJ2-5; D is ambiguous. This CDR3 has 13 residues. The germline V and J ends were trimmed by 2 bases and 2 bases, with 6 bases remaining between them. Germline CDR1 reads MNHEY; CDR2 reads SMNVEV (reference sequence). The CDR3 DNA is TGTGCCAGCAGTTTAAACAGACAAGAGACCCAGTACTTC. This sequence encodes CASSLNRQETQYF.

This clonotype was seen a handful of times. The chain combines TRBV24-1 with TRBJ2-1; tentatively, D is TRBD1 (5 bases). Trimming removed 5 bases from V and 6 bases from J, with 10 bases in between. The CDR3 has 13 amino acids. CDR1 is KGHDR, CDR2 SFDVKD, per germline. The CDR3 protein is CATSGQPSNEQFF. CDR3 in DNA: TGTGCCACCAGTGGACAGCCAAGCAATGAGCAGTTCTTC.

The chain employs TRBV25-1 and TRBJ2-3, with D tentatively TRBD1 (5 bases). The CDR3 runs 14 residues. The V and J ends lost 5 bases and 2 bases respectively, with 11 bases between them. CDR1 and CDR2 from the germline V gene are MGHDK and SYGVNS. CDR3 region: CASSWSGYTDTQYF. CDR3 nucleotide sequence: TGTGCCAGCAGTTGGTCAGGGTACACAGATACGCAGTATTTT.

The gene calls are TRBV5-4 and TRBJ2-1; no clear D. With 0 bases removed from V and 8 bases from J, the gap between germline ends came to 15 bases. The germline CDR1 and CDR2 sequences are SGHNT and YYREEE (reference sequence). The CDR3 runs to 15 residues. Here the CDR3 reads CASSLGPRGKDEQFF. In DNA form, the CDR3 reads TGTGCCAGCAGCTTGGGCCCGCGAGGCAAGGATGAGCAGTTCTTC.

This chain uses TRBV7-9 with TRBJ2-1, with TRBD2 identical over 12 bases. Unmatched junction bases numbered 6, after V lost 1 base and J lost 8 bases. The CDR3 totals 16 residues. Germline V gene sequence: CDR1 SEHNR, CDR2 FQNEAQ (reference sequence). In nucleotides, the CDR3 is TGTGCCAGCAGCTTAGGGACTAGCGGGACTGTTGATGAGCAGTTCTTC. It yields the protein CASSLGTSGTVDEQFF. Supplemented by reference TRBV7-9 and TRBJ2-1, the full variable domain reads DTGVSQNPRHKITKRGQNVTFRCDPISEHNRLYWYRQTLGQGPEFLTYFQNEAQLEKSRLLSDRFSAERPKGSFSTLEIQRTEQGDSAMYLCASSLGTSGTVDEQFFGPGTRLTVL.

The chain's CDR3 is CASSTLDRGATYGYTF. CDR3 DNA sequence: TGTGCCAGTAGTACCCTAGACAGGGGCGCTACCTATGGCTACACCTTC. J is TRBJ1-2 and V is TRBV19, with 8 nucleotides matching TRBD1. V lost 4 bases to trimming and J lost 4 bases; unmatched junction nucleotides: 11. The CDR3 contains 16 residues. Germline lookup yields CDR1 LNHDA and CDR2 SQIVND (reference sequence).

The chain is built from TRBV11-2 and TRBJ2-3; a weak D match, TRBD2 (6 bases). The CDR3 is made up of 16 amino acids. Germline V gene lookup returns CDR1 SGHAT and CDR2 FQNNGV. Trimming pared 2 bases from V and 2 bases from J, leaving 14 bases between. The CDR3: CASSLRTNFHTDTQYF. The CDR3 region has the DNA TGTGCCAGCAGCTTAAGGACTAACTTTCACACAGATACGCAGTATTTT.